This record covers a single T cell receptor beta chain. The trim removed 9 bases at V and 7 bases at J, leaving 9 bases unmatched. The germline V gene has CDR1 MNHEY and CDR2 SVGAGI. The CDR3 has 14 amino acids. This sample was included in a study of cytomegalovirus exposure and HLA in healthy donors. Primers included in the PCR were 60 Vbeta and 13 Jbeta primers. Produced via immunoSEQ multiplex PCR; TCRdb's table is partial and in-frame only. The data contain about 170,000 clones, about 62% of them singletons. The sequencing input was PBMCs. This clonotype was sampled from a man aged 35-49 years in good health and CMV-seronegative. The chain has TRBV6-5 and TRBJ2-7; 13 bases fit TRBD2. CDR3 residues: CASGLGLAGAEQYF. Here the CDR3 DNA reads TGTGCCAGTGGTTTAGGACTAGCGGGAGCTGAGCAGTACTTC.